The 10 T cell receptor beta chains given below trace back to one sample, sequenced in a study of T-cell reconstitution after alpha-beta-depleted transplantation in children. Researchers prepared the TCRbeta library using unique molecular identifiers, the study reports. A single record per CDR3 protein comes from TCRdb applying MiXCR to the PCR reads. The sample lists 900,000 or so distinct CDR3 sequences; approximately 15% were seen once. Sequenced here: PBMCs, mostly from graft donor cells, sampled 360 days after TCRalphabeta/CD19-depleted stem cell transplant. These TCRs come from a male patient younger than 18 who had a stem cell transplant for acute lymphoblastic leukemia, so the T cells may come from the graft donor.

The chain joins TRBV18 to TRBJ2-1; no firm D call. The CDR3 is 14 amino acids. CDR1 and CDR2 (germline): KGHSH, LQKENI. V lost 3 bases and J lost 9, with 15 bases in between. CDR3 coding DNA: TGTGCCAGCTCACCGGATACACTACTCGCTGAGCAGTTCTTC. This translates into CASSPDTLLAEQFF. Supplemented by reference TRBV18 and TRBJ2-1, the full variable domain reads NAGVMQNPRHLVRRRGQEARLRCSPMKGHSHVYWYRQLPEEGLKFMVYLQKENIIDESGMPKERFSAEFPKEGPSILRIQQVVRGDSAAYFCASSPDTLLAEQFFGPGTRLTVL.

This clonotype was observed a handful of times. V and J are TRBV30 and TRBJ2-7; 12 positions match TRBD2. Germline CDR1 and CDR2: GTSNPN and SVGIG (reference sequence). V shed 1 base and J 4 bases; nucleotides not matched to a gene: 5. The CDR3 has 15 amino acids. DNA of the CDR3: TGTGCCTGGAGTGGCGGGACTAGCGGGTTTTACGAGCAGTACTTC. Protein product: CAWSGGTSGFYEQYF. The whole variable domain, filled in from reference TRBV30 and TRBJ2-7, reads SQTIHQWPATLVQPVGSPLSLECTVEGTSNPNLYWYRQAAGRGLQLLFYSVGIGQISSEVPQNLSASRPQDRQFILSSKKLLLSDSGFYLCAWSGGTSGFYEQYFGPGTRLTVT.

This clonotype was counted at least ten times. This chain uses TRBV27 with TRBJ2-2; the match to TRBD2 covers 10 bases. Germline values: CDR1 MNHEY, CDR2 SMNVEV (reference sequence). The CDR3 has 15 amino acids. The J segment lost 7 bases and the V segment lost 3 bases, leaving 5 bases of the junction unmatched. The CDR3 DNA is TGTGCCAGCAGTTTCCTAGCGGGAGCCGGCGGGGAGCTGTTTTTT. Protein product: CASSFLAGAGGELFF.

This chain joins TRBV30 and TRBJ2-3; 7 bases align to TRBD1. The V gene's germline CDR1 is GTSNPN and CDR2 SVGIG (reference sequence). The V gene end was trimmed by 0 bases and the J gene end by 3 bases; junction bases not matched to a gene: 12. The length of the CDR3 is 17 residues. The DNA for the CDR3 is TGTGCCTGGAGTGTACACCCCTCCAGGGGACAGACAGATACGCAGTATTTT. Translated, it gives CAWSVHPSRGQTDTQYF.

In this sample, this clonotype turned up many times. The chain joins TRBV7-3 to TRBJ2-4; 8 bases are shared with TRBD2. V gave up 5 bases and J gave up 7 bases; unmatched junction bases: 10. The CDR3 is 15 amino acids. CDR1 is SGHTA, CDR2 FQGTGA, per germline. The CDR3 coding sequence is TGTGCCAGCAGCAGAAACGGGGGGGCGGACAACATTCAGTACTTC. It is translated as CASSRNGGADNIQYF.

This clonotype was counted between two and nine times. A junction boundary mismatches the germline segment, possibly from a read error. The chain couples TRBV4-1 to TRBJ1-5, with TRBD1 matching over 10 bases. Per the germline V gene, CDR1 is MGHRA and CDR2 is YSYEKL. The CDR3 spans 13 residues. Here the CDR3 DNA reads TGCGCCAGCAGCCACGCTGGGGGGACAGGGGCCGCCTTT. It encodes CASSHAGGTGAAF.

The chain has TRBV18 and TRBJ2-5, with 7 bases that match TRBD1. V shed 0 bases, J shed 1 base, and the junction held 11 bases outside the gene matches. CDR1 and CDR2 (germline): KGHSH, LQKENI. There are 18 residues in the CDR3. This CDR3 reads CASSPPGAGTARQETQYF. The CDR3, as DNA: TGTGCCAGCTCACCACCTGGGGCCGGGACAGCGCGCCAAGAGACCCAGTACTTC.

The chain employs TRBV3-1 and TRBJ2-2, with D uncertain. The CDR3 runs 13 residues. From germline, CDR1 is LGHDT and CDR2 YNNKEL (reference sequence). Trimming removed 4 bases at V and 5 bases at J, with 8 bases between. CDR3 nucleotide sequence: TGTGCCAGCAGCCTCCGTTATACCGGGGAGCTGTTTTTT. It specifies CASSLRYTGELFF.

Only a few counts were recorded for this clonotype. This rearrangement joins TRBV11-2 to TRBJ2-7, with D tentatively TRBD2 (5 bases). The length of the CDR3 is 15 residues. Trimming shortened V by 8 bases and J by 3 bases, and 20 bases separated the two germline ends. The germline gives CDR1 SGHAT, CDR2 FQNNGV. Here the CDR3 reads CASRNLEEGHYEQYF. The CDR3 coding sequence is TGTGCCAGCCGCAATCTGGAGGAAGGCCACTACGAGCAGTACTTC.

The V gene is TRBV7-3, the J gene TRBJ2-5; possible D gene TRBD2, 5 bases. V was cut by 5 bases and J by 1 base, with 14 bases left in between. CDR1 is SGHTA and CDR2 is FQGTGA in the germline V gene. The CDR3 runs to 15 residues. The DNA for the CDR3 is TGTGCCAGCAGCGCGGGCAAGCGGATCCAAGAGACCCAGTACTTC. Amino acids: CASSAGKRIQETQYF.